The present entry profiles one T cell receptor beta chain with its context. The antigen is unknown. The data belong to a study of vaccination and CD4 T cells after COVID-19. Across the study: Post-vaccination specimens were collected at a median of about 68 days following dose two (range 14 to 241).

The Oncomine TCR Beta short-read assay was applied to DNA of cultured CD4+ T cells. TCRdb re-derived calls from the PCR reads in MiXCR, one entry per CDR3 protein. The table has around 20,000 distinct CDR3 sequences, approximately 50% seen once; the top ten hold about a tenth. Treatment of the sample: approximately 10-day PBMC culture with coronavirus spike peptide pools or control peptides (ViraFEST assay). Cell culture was performed with roughly 2 million PBMCs per well in the presence of 8.5 to 10 IU/ml IL-2 and approximately 10 ug/ml peptide pools. Germline V gene sequence: CDR1 SNHLY, CDR2 FYNNEI. Trimming pared 2 bases from V and 7 bases from J, leaving 2 bases between. The CDR3 loop spans 10 amino acids.

The source was CD4+ T cells from blood, cultured in vitro, collected before SARS-CoV-2 vaccination. This clonotype was sampled from a human donor who had recovered from COVID-19. The chain links TRBV2 to TRBJ2-5; the D is unclear. The CDR3 region has the DNA TGTGCCAGCAGTGAACGGACCCAGTACTTC. The encoded protein is CASSERTQYF.